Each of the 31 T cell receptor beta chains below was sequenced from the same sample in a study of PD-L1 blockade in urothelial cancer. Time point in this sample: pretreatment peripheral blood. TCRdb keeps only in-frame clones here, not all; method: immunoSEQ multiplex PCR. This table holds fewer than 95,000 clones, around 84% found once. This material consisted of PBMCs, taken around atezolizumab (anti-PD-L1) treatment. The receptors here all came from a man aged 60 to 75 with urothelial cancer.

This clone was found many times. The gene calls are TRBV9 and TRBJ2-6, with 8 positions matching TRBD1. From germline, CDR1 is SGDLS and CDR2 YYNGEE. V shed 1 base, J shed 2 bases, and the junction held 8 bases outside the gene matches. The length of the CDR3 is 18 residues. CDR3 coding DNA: TGTGCCAGCAGCGTAAGTCCCAGGGGGCGAGCTGGGGCCAACGTCCTGACTTTC. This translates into CASSVSPRGRAGANVLTF.

CDR3 region: CSVEQNLGYGYTF. Written as DNA, the CDR3 is TGCAGCGTCGAACAGAACCTTGGCTATGGCTACACCTTC. The chain couples TRBV29-1 to TRBJ1-2; D remains ambiguous. Germline V lookup: CDR1 SQVTM, CDR2 ANQGSEA. V was cut by 6 bases and J by 4 bases, with 15 bases left in between. The CDR3 length is 13 residues.

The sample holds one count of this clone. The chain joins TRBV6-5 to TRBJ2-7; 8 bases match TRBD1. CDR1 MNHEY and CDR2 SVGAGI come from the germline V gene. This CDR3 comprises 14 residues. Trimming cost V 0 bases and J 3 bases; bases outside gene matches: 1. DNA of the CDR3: TGTGCCAGCAGTTACTCACAGGGGGGCTACGAGCAGTACTTC. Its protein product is CASSYSQGGYEQYF.

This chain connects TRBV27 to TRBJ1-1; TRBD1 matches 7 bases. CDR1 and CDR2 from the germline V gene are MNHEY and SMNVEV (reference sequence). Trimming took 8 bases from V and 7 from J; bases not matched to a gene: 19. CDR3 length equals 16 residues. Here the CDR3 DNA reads TGTGCCAGCGTTTTGGGCCCGGGAGGGGGCGCCGGTGAAGCTTTCTTT. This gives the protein CASVLGPGGGAGEAFF.

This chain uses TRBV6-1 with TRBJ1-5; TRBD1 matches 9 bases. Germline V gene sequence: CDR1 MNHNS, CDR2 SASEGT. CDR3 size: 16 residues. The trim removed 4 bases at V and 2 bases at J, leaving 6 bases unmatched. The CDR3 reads CASSVTGGAGNQPQHF. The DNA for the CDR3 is TGTGCCAGCAGTGTAACAGGGGGCGCGGGCAATCAGCCCCAGCATTTT.

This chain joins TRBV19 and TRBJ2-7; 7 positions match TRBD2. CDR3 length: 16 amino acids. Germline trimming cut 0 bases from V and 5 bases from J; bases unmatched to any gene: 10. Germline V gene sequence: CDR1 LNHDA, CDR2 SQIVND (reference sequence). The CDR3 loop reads CASSIDHAGVGDEQYF. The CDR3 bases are TGTGCCAGTAGTATAGATCACGCGGGAGTGGGTGACGAGCAGTACTTC.

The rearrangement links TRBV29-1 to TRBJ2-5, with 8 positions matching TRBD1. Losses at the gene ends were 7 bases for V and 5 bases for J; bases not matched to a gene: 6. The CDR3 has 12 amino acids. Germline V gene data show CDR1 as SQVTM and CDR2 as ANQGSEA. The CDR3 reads CSAKQGVETQYF. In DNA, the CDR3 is TGCAGCGCCAAACAGGGGGTCGAGACCCAGTACTTC.

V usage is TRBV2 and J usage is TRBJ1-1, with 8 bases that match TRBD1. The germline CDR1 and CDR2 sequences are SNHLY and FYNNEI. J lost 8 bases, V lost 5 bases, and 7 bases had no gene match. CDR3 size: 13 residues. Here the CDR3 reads CASSRAQGVEAFF. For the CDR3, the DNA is TGTGCCAGCAGTAGAGCACAGGGGGTGGAAGCTTTCTTT.

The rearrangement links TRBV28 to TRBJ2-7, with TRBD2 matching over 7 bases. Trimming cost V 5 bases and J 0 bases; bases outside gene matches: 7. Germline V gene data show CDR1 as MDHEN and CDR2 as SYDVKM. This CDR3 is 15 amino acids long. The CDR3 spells CASSPRGVSSYEQYF. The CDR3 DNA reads TGTGCCAGCAGTCCCCGGGGGGTGAGCTCCTACGAGCAGTACTTC.

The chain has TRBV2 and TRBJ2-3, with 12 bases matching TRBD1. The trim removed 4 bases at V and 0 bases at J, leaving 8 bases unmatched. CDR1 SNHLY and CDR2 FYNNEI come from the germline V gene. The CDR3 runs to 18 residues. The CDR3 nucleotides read TGTGCCAGCAGTGGTACCGGGACAGGGGGCCAAAGCACAGATACGCAGTATTTT. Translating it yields CASSGTGTGGQSTDTQYF.

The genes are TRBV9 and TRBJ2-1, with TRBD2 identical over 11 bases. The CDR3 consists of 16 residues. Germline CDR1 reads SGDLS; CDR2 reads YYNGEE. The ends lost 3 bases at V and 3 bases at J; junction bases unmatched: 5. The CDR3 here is CASSANSGGVYNEQFF. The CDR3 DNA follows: TGTGCCAGCAGCGCTAATAGCGGGGGGGTCTACAATGAGCAGTTCTTC. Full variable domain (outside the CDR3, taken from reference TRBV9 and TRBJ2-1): DSGVTQTPKHLITATGQRVTLRCSPRSGDLSVYWYQQSLDQGLQFLIQYYNGEERAKGNILERFSAQQFPDLHSELNLSSLELGDSALYFCASSANSGGVYNEQFFGPGTRLTVL.

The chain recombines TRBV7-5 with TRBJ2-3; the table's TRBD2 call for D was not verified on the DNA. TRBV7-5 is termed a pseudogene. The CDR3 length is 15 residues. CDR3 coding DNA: TGTGTCAGAAGCTTTTTGCGAAGCGGGGCCGATACGCAGTATTTT. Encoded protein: CVRSFLRSGADTQYF.

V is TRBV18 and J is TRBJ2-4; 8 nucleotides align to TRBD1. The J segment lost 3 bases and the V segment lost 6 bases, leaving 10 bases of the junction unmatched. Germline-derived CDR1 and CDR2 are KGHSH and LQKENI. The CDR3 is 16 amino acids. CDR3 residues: CASSRGQGGDKNIQYF. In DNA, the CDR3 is TGTGCCAGCTCCCGTGGACAGGGCGGCGACAAAAACATTCAGTACTTC.

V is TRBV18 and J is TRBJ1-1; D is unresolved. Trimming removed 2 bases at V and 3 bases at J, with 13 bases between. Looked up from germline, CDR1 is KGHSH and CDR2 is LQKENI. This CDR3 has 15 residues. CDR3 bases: TGTGCCAGCTCACCAGGGCCCTTTCAGGACACTGAAGCTTTCTTT. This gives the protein CASSPGPFQDTEAFF.

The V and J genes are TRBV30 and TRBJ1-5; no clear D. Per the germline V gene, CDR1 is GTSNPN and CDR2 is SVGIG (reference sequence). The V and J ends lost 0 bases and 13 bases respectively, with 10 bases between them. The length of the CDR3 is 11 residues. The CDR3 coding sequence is TGTGCCTGGAGTGTAGACTCCACTCAGCATTTT. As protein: CAWSVDSTQHF.

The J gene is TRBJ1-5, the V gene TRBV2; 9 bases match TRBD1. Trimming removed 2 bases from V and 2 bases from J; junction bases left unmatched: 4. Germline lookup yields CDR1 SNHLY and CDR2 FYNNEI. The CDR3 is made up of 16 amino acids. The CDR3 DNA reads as TGTGCCAGCAGTGAATTTCGGACAGGGGGCAATCAGCCCCAGCATTTT. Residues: CASSEFRTGGNQPQHF.

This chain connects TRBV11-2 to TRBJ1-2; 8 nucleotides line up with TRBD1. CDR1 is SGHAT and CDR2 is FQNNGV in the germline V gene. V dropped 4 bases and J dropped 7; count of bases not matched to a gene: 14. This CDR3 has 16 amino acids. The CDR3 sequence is CASSSDRVEGIPGYTF. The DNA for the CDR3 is TGTGCCAGCAGCTCGGACAGGGTGGAGGGGATTCCTGGCTACACCTTC.

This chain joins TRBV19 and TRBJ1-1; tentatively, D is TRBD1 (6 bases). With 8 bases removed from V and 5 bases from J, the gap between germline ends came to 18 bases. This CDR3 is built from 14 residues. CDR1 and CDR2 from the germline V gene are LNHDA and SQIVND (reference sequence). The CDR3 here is CASGLGGPGTEAFF. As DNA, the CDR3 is TGTGCCAGTGGACTGGGGGGGCCGGGGACTGAAGCTTTCTTT.

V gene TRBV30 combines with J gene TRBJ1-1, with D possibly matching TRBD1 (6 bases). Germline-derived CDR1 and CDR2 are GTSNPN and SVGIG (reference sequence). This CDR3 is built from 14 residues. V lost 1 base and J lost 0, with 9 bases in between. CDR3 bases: TGTGCCTGGAGTGCAGGGGATCTGAACACTGAAGCTTTCTTT. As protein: CAWSAGDLNTEAFF.

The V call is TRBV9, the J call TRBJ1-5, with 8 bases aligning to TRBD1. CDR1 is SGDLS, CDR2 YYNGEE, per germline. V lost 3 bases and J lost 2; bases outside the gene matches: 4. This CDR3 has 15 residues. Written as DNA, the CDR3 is TGTGCCAGCAGCGCCGGGACAGGCGGCAATCAGCCCCAGCATTTT. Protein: CASSAGTGGNQPQHF.

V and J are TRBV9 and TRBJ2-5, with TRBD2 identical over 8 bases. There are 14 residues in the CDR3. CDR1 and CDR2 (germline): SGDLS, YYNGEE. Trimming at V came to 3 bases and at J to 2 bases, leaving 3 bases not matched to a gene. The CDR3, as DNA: TGTGCCAGCAGCGGCCTAGCGGGTCAAGAGACCCAGTACTTC. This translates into CASSGLAGQETQYF.

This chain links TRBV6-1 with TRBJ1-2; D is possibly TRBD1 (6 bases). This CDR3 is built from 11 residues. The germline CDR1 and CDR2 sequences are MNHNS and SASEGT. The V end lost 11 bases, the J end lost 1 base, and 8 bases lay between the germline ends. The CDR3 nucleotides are TGTGCCGCACAGGGTAACTATGGCTACACCTTC. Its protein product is CAAQGNYGYTF.

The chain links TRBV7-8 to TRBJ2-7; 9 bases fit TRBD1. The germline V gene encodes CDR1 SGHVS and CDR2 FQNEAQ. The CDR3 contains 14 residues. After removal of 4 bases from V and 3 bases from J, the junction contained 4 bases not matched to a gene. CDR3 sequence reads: CASSSDRGNYEQYF. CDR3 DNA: TGTGCCAGCAGCTCCGACAGGGGGAACTACGAGCAGTACTTC.

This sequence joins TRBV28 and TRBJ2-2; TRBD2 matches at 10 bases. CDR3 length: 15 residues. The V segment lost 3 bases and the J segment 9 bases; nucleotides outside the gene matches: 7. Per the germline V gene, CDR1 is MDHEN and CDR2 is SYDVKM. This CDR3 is CASSLASGSPRELFF. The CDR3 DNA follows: TGTGCCAGCAGTTTGGCTAGCGGGAGTCCCAGGGAGCTGTTTTTT.

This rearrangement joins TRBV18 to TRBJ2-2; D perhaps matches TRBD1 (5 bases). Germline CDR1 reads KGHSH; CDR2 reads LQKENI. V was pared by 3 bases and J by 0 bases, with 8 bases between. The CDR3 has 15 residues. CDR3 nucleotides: TGTGCCAGCTCACCCGACAGCCCGAACACCGGGGAGCTGTTTTTT. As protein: CASSPDSPNTGELFF. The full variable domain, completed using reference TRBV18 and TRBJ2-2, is NAGVMQNPRHLVRRRGQEARLRCSPMKGHSHVYWYRQLPEEGLKFMVYLQKENIIDESGMPKERFSAEFPKEGPSILRIQQVVRGDSAAYFCASSPDSPNTGELFFGEGSRLTVL.

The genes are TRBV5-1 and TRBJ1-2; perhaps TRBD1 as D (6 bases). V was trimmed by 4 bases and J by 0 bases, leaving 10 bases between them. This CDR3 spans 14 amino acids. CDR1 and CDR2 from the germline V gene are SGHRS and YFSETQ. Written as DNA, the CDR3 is TGCGCCAGCAGCGTACAGGGATCTAACTATGGCTACACCTTC. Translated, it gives CASSVQGSNYGYTF.

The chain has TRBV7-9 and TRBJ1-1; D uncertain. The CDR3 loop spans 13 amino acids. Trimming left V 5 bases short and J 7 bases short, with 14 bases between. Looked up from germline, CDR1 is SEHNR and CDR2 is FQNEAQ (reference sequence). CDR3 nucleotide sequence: TGTGCCAGCAGCCCACGGTCAGGCGTTGAAGCTTTCTTT. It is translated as CASSPRSGVEAFF.

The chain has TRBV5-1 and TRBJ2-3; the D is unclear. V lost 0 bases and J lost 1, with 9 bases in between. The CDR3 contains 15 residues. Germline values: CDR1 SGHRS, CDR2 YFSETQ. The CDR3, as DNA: TGCGCCAGCAGCTTGGCTGATCAGGGCACAGATACGCAGTATTTT. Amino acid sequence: CASSLADQGTDTQYF. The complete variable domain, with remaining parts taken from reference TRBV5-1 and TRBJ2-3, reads KAGVTQTPRYLIKTRGQQVTLSCSPISGHRSVSWYQQTPGQGLQFLFEYFSETQRNKGNFPGRFSGRQFSNSRSEMNVSTLELGDSALYLCASSLADQGTDTQYFGPGTRLTVL.

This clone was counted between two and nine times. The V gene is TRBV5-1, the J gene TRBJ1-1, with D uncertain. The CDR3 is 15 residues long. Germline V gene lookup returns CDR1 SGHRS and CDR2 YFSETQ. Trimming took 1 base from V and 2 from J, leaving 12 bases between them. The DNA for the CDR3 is TGCGCCAGCAGCTTGAGTTCAGTCGTTAACACTGAAGCTTTCTTT. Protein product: CASSLSSVVNTEAFF.

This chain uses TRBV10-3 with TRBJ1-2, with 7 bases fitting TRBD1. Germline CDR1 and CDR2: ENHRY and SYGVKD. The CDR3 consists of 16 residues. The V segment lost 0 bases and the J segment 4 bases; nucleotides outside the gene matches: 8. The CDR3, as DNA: TGTGCCATCAGTGAGTCTAGTAGGGGGCTGGGCTATGGCTACACCTTC. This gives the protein CAISESSRGLGYGYTF.

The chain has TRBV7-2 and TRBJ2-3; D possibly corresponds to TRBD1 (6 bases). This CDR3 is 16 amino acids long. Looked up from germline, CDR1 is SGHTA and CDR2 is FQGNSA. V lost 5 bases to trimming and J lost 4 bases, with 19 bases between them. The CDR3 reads CASSHRRPGASDTQYF. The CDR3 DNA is TGTGCCAGCAGCCACCGAAGGCCAGGGGCGTCAGATACGCAGTATTTT.